This TCR beta chain was sequenced during a study of blood T cell repertoires in COVID-19. Sequencing used immunoSEQ multiplex PCR; TCRdb keeps in-frame clones, though not all of them. The sample contains roughly 75,000 clones, 80% to 90% of which appear only once. This CDR3 is built from 12 residues. Germline lookup yields CDR1 MNHEY and CDR2 SVGAGI. V lost 5 bases, J lost 6 bases, and 11 bases lay in between. The sample comprised peripheral blood. The clonotype was recovered from a man in his 60s with acute or convalescent COVID-19. The chain couples TRBV6-5 to TRBJ2-7; D is possibly TRBD1 (6 bases). The CDR3 DNA reads as TGTGCCAGCAGTCCCCAGGGGTTCGAGCAGTACTTC. Residues: CASSPQGFEQYF.